Detailed here is one T cell receptor beta chain. Its antigen has not been determined. No much larger clone exists at a distance of one base, and base qualities are not known. Peripheral blood CD8+ and CD4+ T cells from healthy donors, Susac syndrome patients and multiple sclerosis patients were profiled using high-throughput TCR beta sequencing. The multiple sclerosis controls were treatment-naive patients whose relapsing-remitting disease, either stable or active, fulfilled the revised McDonald criteria. Bulk CD8+ and CD4+ T cells were purified by magnetic negative isolation, while CD8+ TEMRA cells were enriched using FACS. Blood was collected in EDTA tubes and processed within 24 hours, with PBMCs isolated through density gradient centrifugation. PBMCs intended for TCR sequencing were cryopreserved in liquid nitrogen and thawed later in a water bath at 37 degrees C. A purity of at least 90% was achieved for sorted or isolated CD4+, CD8+ and CD8+ TEMRA cells.

Including cysteine and phenylalanine, the CDR3 has 14 amino acids. The retained sequence is limited to the CDR3, 42 bases, with the frame set at the first base. V has 5 bases trimmed and J has 6 bases trimmed; junction bases matching no gene number 9. CDR1 and CDR2 are drawn from the germline V gene: SQVTM, ANQGSEA. RNA was extracted using the RNeasy kit, and about 0.45 to 1 microgram was reverse transcribed with random hexamers. TCR beta CDR3 regions were amplified with the immunoSEQ multiplex PCR assay covering 54 Vbeta and 13 Jbeta segments. To correct PCR amplification bias, a synthetic template baseline was used for both primer optimization and computational correction. Per the source publication's procedure: Reads were annotated to V, D and J genes according to IMGT and were analyzed with immunoSEQ Analyzer, with only productive sequences retained. To calculate clonality, Shannon entropy was normalized by log2 of the number of productive unique sequences and then subtracted from one. For each patient and control, public and private clones were evaluated among the 100 most prevalent clones. Clones were defined as Susac-specific when absent from the healthy and MS cohorts, from approximately 1,100 published viral clones and from other ImmuneACCESS disease sequences. TCRdb reprocessed the public reads (quality trimming at Q25 with fastp, clone calling with MiXCR) and kept in-frame beta chains. A single entry per CDR3 protein holds the most common genes and DNA from its merged rows. These V and J calls originate from TCRdb's pipeline instead of the authors' own analysis. This sample holds about 200,000 distinct CDR3 sequences; 80% to 95% were observed only once. Of the sample, roughly 0.15% is held by the ten largest clones.

This entry comes from a study of CD8 T cells in Susac syndrome (dated by TCRdb to about 2019). A note on the overall study: The study used repertoire sequencing to test whether antigen drove CD8+ T cell activation and differentiation in Susac syndrome. Clonality of the CD8+ T cell repertoire was compared between 11 to 12 healthy donors, approximately 14 Susac syndrome patients and roughly 16 multiple sclerosis patients.

The paper as a whole reports these results and caveats: The study acknowledged that relatively few individuals were included in the TCR sequencing and HLA analysis.

The receptor was isolated from a human donor with multiple sclerosis. The sequence is built from TRBV29-1 and TRBJ2-2; TRBD2 fits 7 bases in the junction. The sample consisted of CD8+ T cells from PBMCs. The CDR3: CSVLGGRVPGELFF. The DNA is as follows: TGCAGCGTTCTCGGTGGGAGGGTCCCCGGGGAGCTGTTTTTT.